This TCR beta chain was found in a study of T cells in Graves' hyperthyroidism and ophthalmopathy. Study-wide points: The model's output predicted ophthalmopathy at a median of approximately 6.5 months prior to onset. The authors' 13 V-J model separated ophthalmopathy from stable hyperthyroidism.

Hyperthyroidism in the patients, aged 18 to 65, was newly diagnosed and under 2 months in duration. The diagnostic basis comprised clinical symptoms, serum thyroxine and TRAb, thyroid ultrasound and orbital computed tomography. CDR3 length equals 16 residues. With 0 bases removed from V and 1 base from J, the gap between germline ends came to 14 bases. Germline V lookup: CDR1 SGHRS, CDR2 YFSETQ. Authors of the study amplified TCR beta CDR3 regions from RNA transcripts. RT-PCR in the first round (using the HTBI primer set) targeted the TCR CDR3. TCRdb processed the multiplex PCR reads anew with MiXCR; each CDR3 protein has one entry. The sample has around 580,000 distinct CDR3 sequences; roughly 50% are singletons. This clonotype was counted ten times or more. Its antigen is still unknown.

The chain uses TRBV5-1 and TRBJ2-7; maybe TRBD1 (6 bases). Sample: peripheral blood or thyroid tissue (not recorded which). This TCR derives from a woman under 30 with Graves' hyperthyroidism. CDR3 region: CASSLDPRGISYEQYF. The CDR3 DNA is TGCGCCAGCAGCTTGGACCCCAGGGGAATATCCTACGAGCAGTACTTC.